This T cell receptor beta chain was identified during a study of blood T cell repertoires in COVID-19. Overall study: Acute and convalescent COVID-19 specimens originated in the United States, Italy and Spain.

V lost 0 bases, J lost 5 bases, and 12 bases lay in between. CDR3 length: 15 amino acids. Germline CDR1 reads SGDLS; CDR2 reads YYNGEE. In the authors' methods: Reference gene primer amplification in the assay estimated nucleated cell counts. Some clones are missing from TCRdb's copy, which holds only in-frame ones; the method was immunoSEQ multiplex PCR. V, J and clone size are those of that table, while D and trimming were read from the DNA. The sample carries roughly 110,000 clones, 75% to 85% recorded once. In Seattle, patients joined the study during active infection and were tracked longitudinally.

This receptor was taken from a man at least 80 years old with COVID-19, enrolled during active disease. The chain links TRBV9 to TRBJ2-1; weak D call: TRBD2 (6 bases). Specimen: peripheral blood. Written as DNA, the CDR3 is TGTGCCAGCAGCGTAGATGTTAGCGGAGACAATGAGCAGTTCTTC. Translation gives CASSVDVSGDNEQFF.